The 32 T cell receptor beta chains below all came from one sample that was sequenced in a study of T cells in Graves' hyperthyroidism and ophthalmopathy. TCR beta CDR3 sequences were amplified from RNA transcripts. First-round RT-PCR of the TCR CDR3 relied on the HTBI primer set. TCRdb re-called the multiplex PCR reads through MiXCR, storing one row per CDR3 protein. The repertoire holds under 350,000 distinct CDR3 sequences, about 20% seen once, with around 47% in the top ten. Source material: blood. The source is a woman in her forties or fifties with Graves' hyperthyroidism.

Details on this clonotype: This may be a read error, as it is one base from a much larger clone. The J gene is TRBJ1-5, the V gene TRBV18; D is possibly TRBD1 (5 bases). CDR3 length: 13 amino acids. From germline, CDR1 is KGHSH and CDR2 LQKENI. The CDR3 DNA follows: TGTGCCAGCTCACCAGGGGGGAATCATCCCCAGCATTTT. It codes for CASSPGGNHPQHF.

This clonotype has a count of ten or more. The chain employs TRBV5-1 and TRBJ1-5, with TRBD1 matching 7 bases. The CDR3 is made up of 13 amino acids. The ends lost 4 bases at V and 6 bases at J; junction bases unmatched: 4. CDR1 is SGHRS, CDR2 YFSETQ, per germline. The CDR3 DNA follows: TGCGCCAGCAGCCATCACAGGGGTCAGCCCCAGCATTTT. It translates to CASSHHRGQPQHF. The complete variable domain, with remaining parts taken from reference TRBV5-1 and TRBJ1-5, reads KAGVTQTPRYLIKTRGQQVTLSCSPISGHRSVSWYQQTPGQGLQFLFEYFSETQRNKGNFPGRFSGRQFSNSRSEMNVSTLELGDSALYLCASSHHRGQPQHFGDGTRLSIL.

This clonotype was seen a handful of times. V and J are TRBV7-3 and TRBJ2-6; D assignment may be TRBD1 or TRBD2 (5 bases each). Deletions cut 0 bases from V and 3 bases from J, with 9 bases between. Looked up from germline, CDR1 is SGHTA and CDR2 is FQGTGA. The CDR3 sequence is 16 residues long. The CDR3 region has the DNA TGTGCCAGCAGCTTAACAGGGGACGTTGGGGCCAACGTCCTGACTTTC. As protein: CASSLTGDVGANVLTF.

This rearrangement joins TRBV18 to TRBJ2-2, with 7 bases aligning to TRBD2. The CDR3 spans 16 residues. Trimming removed 2 bases from V and 0 bases from J; junction bases left unmatched: 3. CDR1 and CDR2 (germline): KGHSH, LQKENI. The chain's CDR3 is CASSPTGLANTGELFF. The DNA for the CDR3 is TGTGCCAGCTCACCAACAGGACTAGCGAACACCGGGGAGCTGTTTTTT.

Many counts were recorded for this clonotype. This rearrangement joins TRBV12-3 or TRBV12-4 to TRBJ2-1, with D uncertain. The CDR3 covers 14 residues. V gave up 7 bases and J gave up 3 bases, with 13 bases separating them. CDR3 nucleotides: TGTGCCAGCACCCTTCTGGGCATCTACAATGAGCAGTTCTTC. Its protein is CASTLLGIYNEQFF.

This clonotype was counted at least ten times. The chain has TRBV5-1 and TRBJ2-7, with D tentatively TRBD2 (5 bases). The length of the CDR3 is 15 residues. Germline lookup yields CDR1 SGHRS and CDR2 YFSETQ. V was shortened by 0 bases and J by 5 bases, with 15 bases between the two germline ends. This chain's CDR3 is CASSLEGLMSHEQYV. The CDR3 nucleotides are TGCGCCAGCAGCTTGGAAGGACTCATGTCTCACGAGCAGTACGTC.

This clonotype was recorded at least ten times. The chain is built from TRBV2 and TRBJ2-7; weak D call: TRBD1 (5 bases). Germline CDR1 and CDR2: SNHLY and FYNNEI. This CDR3 has 12 residues. Trimming removed 3 bases from V and 3 bases from J, with 6 bases in between. CDR3 sequence reads: CASSDQGYEQYV. The CDR3 DNA sequence: TGTGCCAGCAGTGACCAGGGCTACGAGCAGTACGTC.

This chain links TRBV7-9 with TRBJ2-2, with D perhaps being TRBD1 or TRBD2 (6 bases each). The germline V gene has CDR1 SEHNR and CDR2 FQNEAQ (reference sequence). The ends were cut back, 5 bases at V and 1 base at J, with 11 bases in the middle. The CDR3 is 15 amino acids. The CDR3 DNA follows: TGTGCCAGCAGCGGGGGGACAAAGAACACCGGGGAGCTGTTTTTT. Its protein product is CASSGGTKNTGELFF.

The sample holds many counts of this clonotype. The rearrangement uses TRBV12-3 or TRBV12-4 and TRBJ1-6; TRBD1 might be the D (5 bases). V was pared by 8 bases and J by 7 bases, with 12 bases between. The CDR3 is 13 residues long. The CDR3 sequence is CASQGIGNSPLHF. The CDR3 DNA reads as TGTGCCAGCCAGGGCATCGGGAATTCACCCCTCCACTTT.

DNA for the CDR3: TGTGCCAGCAGCTTTGGACTAGCGGGGGAGACCCAGTACTTC. It translates to CASSFGLAGETQYF. The rearrangement uses TRBV7-9 and TRBJ2-5, with TRBD2 identical over 12 bases. The V gene end was trimmed by 3 bases and the J gene end by 5 bases; junction bases not matched to a gene: 1. From germline, CDR1 is SEHNR and CDR2 FQNEAQ (reference sequence). CDR3 length equals 14 residues.

This clonotype came up many times. The V call is TRBV3-1, the J call TRBJ1-2, with 10 bases matching TRBD1. CDR3 size: 15 residues. The junction had 3 bases not matched to a gene; V was cut back by 3 bases and J by 2 bases. CDR1 and CDR2 (germline): LGHDT, YNNKEL (reference sequence). In DNA, the CDR3 is TGTGCCAGCAGCCACCCGGGACAGGGGAACTATGGCTACACCTTC. Its protein product is CASSHPGQGNYGYTF. Full variable domain (missing parts from reference TRBV3-1 and TRBJ1-2): DTAVSQTPKYLVTQMGNDKSIKCEQNLGHDTMYWYKQDSKKFLKIMFSYNNKELIINETVPNRFSPKSPDKAHLNLHINSLELGDSAVYFCASSHPGQGNYGYTFGSGTRLTVV.

The chain couples TRBV12-3 or TRBV12-4 to TRBJ2-7, with D possibly TRBD2 on 6 matching bases. The CDR3 extends over 17 amino acids. Trimming took off 3 bases at V and 2 bases at J, with 20 bases between the two ends. The CDR3, as DNA: TGTGCCAGCAGTTTCCGACCCGGGACTCCTACGGCCTACGAGCAGTACTTC. Its translation is CASSFRPGTPTAYEQYF.

The genes are TRBV7-9 and TRBJ1-6; D remains unclear. Germline lookup yields CDR1 SEHNR and CDR2 FQNEAQ (reference sequence). Trimming took 1 base from V and 5 from J, leaving 9 bases between them. The CDR3 is 15 amino acids. CDR3 coding DNA: TGTGCCAGCAGCTTAGAGAACAGCGATAATTCACCCCTCCACTTT. Protein sequence: CASSLENSDNSPLHF.

The chain combines TRBV6-2 or TRBV6-3 with TRBJ1-2; 8 nucleotides match TRBD1. Germline CDR1 is MNHEY and CDR2 is SVGEGT. This CDR3 comprises 15 residues. V lost 8 bases and J lost 7; bases outside the gene matches: 15. CDR3 coding DNA: TGTGCCAGCTCCACGGGGGCAGGGGGCGCCGTTGGCTACACCTTC. Amino acids: CASSTGAGGAVGYTF.

At least ten counts were recorded for this clonotype. This chain uses TRBV2 with TRBJ1-2, with TRBD1 as a possible D gene (5 bases). This CDR3 comprises 13 residues. Germline values: CDR1 SNHLY, CDR2 FYNNEI. Trimming left V 4 bases short and J 2 bases short, with 8 bases between. For the CDR3, the DNA is TGTGCCAGCAGTGCAGAGGGGAACTATGGCTACACCTTC. It codes for CASSAEGNYGYTF.

This clonotype was detected many times. The chain employs TRBV11-2 and TRBJ2-1; D gene uncertain. The germline V gene has CDR1 SGHAT and CDR2 FQNNGV. The V gene lost 5 bases and the J gene lost 5 bases, with 7 bases spanning the gap. The CDR3 runs to 12 residues. CDR3 nucleotide sequence: TGTGCCAGCAGCAGTCCGAACAATGAGCAGTTCTTC. This translates into CASSSPNNEQFF.

In this sample, this clonotype turned up many times. This chain connects TRBV7-8 to TRBJ2-2; D gene unclear. Germline-derived CDR1 and CDR2 are SGHVS and FQNEAQ. The CDR3 is 12 amino acids. V lost 5 bases and J lost 3, with 4 bases in between. The CDR3 region is CASSAHTGELFF. Here the CDR3 DNA reads TGTGCCAGCAGCGCACACACCGGGGAGCTGTTTTTT. Together with reference TRBV7-8 and TRBJ2-2, the CDR3 gives the full variable domain: GAGVSQSPRYKVAKRGQDVALRCDPISGHVSLFWYQQALGQGPEFLTYFQNEAQLDKSGLPSDRFFAERPEGSVSTLKIQRTQQEDSAVYLCASSAHTGELFFGEGSRLTVL.

This clonotype was found a few times. The V and J genes are TRBV20-1 and TRBJ1-2; D is unclear. Germline V gene data show CDR1 as DFQATT and CDR2 as SNEGSKA (reference sequence). The CDR3 is made up of 13 amino acids. V lost 4 bases to trimming and J lost 7 bases, with 16 bases between them. The DNA for the CDR3 is TGCAGTGCTACGGTAAACAGACCGTCTGGCTACACCTTC. It specifies CSATVNRPSGYTF.

There are many counts of this clonotype. The DNA of the CDR3 is TGTGCCAGCAGCCCCCTAGCGGGGGGACCTAGCAATGAGCAGTTCTTC. Its translation: CASSPLAGGPSNEQFF. The chain joins TRBV3-1 to TRBJ2-1; TRBD2 aligns across 11 bases. The CDR3 loop spans 16 amino acids. Per the germline V gene, CDR1 is LGHDT and CDR2 is YNNKEL (reference sequence). The V gene end was trimmed by 4 bases and the J gene end by 6 bases; junction bases not matched to a gene: 8.

This clonotype was detected only a few times. The rearrangement joins TRBV6-1 to TRBJ1-5; D is ambiguous. The germline gives CDR1 MNHNS, CDR2 SASEGT. V lost 0 bases and J lost 7, with 13 bases in between. The CDR3 extends over 15 amino acids. CDR3 nucleotide sequence: TGTGCCAGCAGTGAAGCGCCCGGGAACGGGCAGCCCCAGCATTTT. Translation: CASSEAPGNGQPQHF.

This clonotype has just a few counts. The genes are TRBV7-2 and TRBJ2-7; TRBD1 matches at 7 bases. Germline V gene data show CDR1 as SGHTA and CDR2 as FQGNSA. The CDR3 spans 17 residues. V shed 4 bases, J shed 0 bases, and the junction held 12 bases outside the gene matches. DNA for the CDR3: TGTGCCAGCAGCTCCGGTCCCCTGACAGGGTACTCCTACGAGCAGTACTTC. Its protein is CASSSGPLTGYSYEQYF.

A few counts support this clonotype. The chain couples TRBV12-3 or TRBV12-4 to TRBJ2-6; D gene unclear. The CDR3 runs 12 residues. The V and J ends lost 1 base and 7 bases respectively, with 2 bases between them. The CDR3 DNA is TGTGCCAGCAGTTTAGGAGCCAACGTCCTGACTTTC. This encodes CASSLGANVLTF.

At least ten counts were recorded for this clonotype. This chain connects TRBV28 to TRBJ2-5; no clear D gene. The CDR3 sequence is 13 residues long. Trimming removed 8 bases at V and 2 bases at J, with 12 bases between. Germline V gene lookup returns CDR1 MDHEN and CDR2 SYDVKM. CDR3 residues: CASRGLMQETQYF. The DNA for the CDR3 is TGTGCCAGCCGCGGATTGATGCAAGAGACCCAGTACTTC.

This clonotype was observed at least ten times. The chain couples TRBV30 to TRBJ1-5; tentative D call: TRBD1 (5 bases). The CDR3 extends over 16 amino acids. V lost 5 bases and J lost 6, with 23 bases in between. Germline values: CDR1 GTSNPN, CDR2 SVGIG (reference sequence). The CDR3 sequence is CAWVLPGRALVQPQHF. Here the CDR3 DNA reads TGTGCCTGGGTCCTCCCTGGCAGGGCCCTGGTTCAGCCCCAGCATTTT.

The chain combines TRBV5-1 with TRBJ2-7; tentatively, D is TRBD2 (7 bases). The V and J ends lost 0 bases and 6 bases respectively, with 10 bases between them. Germline assignment: CDR1 SGHRS and CDR2 YFSETQ. This CDR3 is built from 13 residues. The CDR3 protein is CASSLAGGREQYF. The CDR3 DNA is TGCGCCAGCAGCTTGGCCGGGGGGCGCGAGCAGTACTTC.

Points on this clonotype: Being one base from a much bigger clone, this may be a read error. As the CDR3 is not closed by the conserved phenylalanine or tryptophan, this likely results from a read error. The chain carries TRBV2 and TRBJ2-2, with 10 bases that match TRBD2. Germline CDR1 reads SNHLY; CDR2 reads FYNNEI. V was clipped by 5 bases and J by 5 bases; unmatched bases: 5. CDR3 length: 15 amino acids. The CDR3 region is CASSPPSGRTGELFL. DNA of the CDR3: TGTGCCAGCAGTCCCCCTAGCGGGAGAACCGGGGAGCTGTTTCTT.

This clonotype was counted only a few times. The chain uses TRBV11-1 and TRBJ2-7; D gene ambiguous. The CDR3 is 15 residues long. Germline-derived CDR1 and CDR2 are SGHAT and FQDESV (reference sequence). Deletions cut 2 bases from V and 4 bases from J, with 15 bases between. In DNA form, the CDR3 reads TGTGCCAGCAGCTTACTAGGTAATCCCCTTTACGAGCAGTACTTC. This sequence encodes CASSLLGNPLYEQYF.

The rearrangement links TRBV6-2 or TRBV6-3 to TRBJ2-1, with TRBD2 matching over 8 bases. The V gene's germline CDR1 is MNHEY and CDR2 SVGEGT. This CDR3 has 10 residues. In DNA, the CDR3 is TGTGCTACTGCGGGAGGCGAGCAGTTCTTC. This encodes CATAGGEQFF.

The sample holds many counts of this clonotype. The V call is TRBV28, the J call TRBJ2-7; TRBD2 might be the D (5 bases). V was clipped by 6 bases and J by 1 base, with 13 bases between them. The V gene's germline CDR1 is MDHEN and CDR2 SYDVKM. CDR3 size: 14 residues. CDR3 DNA sequence: TGTGCCAGCAGCTTAGGAGGTGGATCCTACGAGCAGTACTTC. Amino acid sequence: CASSLGGGSYEQYF.

The genes are TRBV11-3 and TRBJ2-1; 10 nucleotides match TRBD2. J lost 13 bases, V lost 5 bases, and 8 bases had no gene match. The V gene's germline CDR1 is SGHNT and CDR2 YENEEA. This CDR3 spans 13 amino acids. CDR3 amino acids: CASSPEREGLQFF. Here the CDR3 DNA reads TGTGCCAGCAGCCCTGAGCGGGAGGGCCTCCAGTTCTTC.

The gene calls are TRBV27 and TRBJ1-5; D not resolved. V was trimmed by 7 bases and J by 1 base, leaving 8 bases between them. Germline V gene sequence: CDR1 MNHEY, CDR2 SMNVEV (reference sequence). The CDR3 contains 13 residues. The CDR3 loop is CASKLRSNQPQHF. Written as DNA, the CDR3 is TGTGCCAGCAAGTTGAGAAGCAATCAGCCCCAGCATTTT.

This clonotype was detected ten times or more. The rearrangement joins TRBV11-1 to TRBJ2-7, with TRBD1 matching 7 bases. Trimming cost V 1 base and J 2 bases; bases outside gene matches: 5. Germline V gene lookup returns CDR1 SGHAT and CDR2 FQDESV (reference sequence). CDR3 length: 15 residues. As DNA, the CDR3 is TGTGCCAGCAGCTTAGGACAGGGAACAACCTACGAGCAGTACGTC. It yields the protein CASSLGQGTTYEQYV.